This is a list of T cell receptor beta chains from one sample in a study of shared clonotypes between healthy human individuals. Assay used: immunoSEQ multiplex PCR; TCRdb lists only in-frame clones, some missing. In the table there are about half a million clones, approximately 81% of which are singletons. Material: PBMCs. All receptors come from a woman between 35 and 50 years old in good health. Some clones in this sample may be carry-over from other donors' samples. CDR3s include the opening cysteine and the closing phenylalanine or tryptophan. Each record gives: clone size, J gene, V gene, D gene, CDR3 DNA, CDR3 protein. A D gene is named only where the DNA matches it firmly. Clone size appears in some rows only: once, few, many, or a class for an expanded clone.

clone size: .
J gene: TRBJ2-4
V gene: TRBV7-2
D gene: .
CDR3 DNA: TGTGCCAGCAGCTTAGAGGCGGGGCAGGGAAACATTCAGTACTTC
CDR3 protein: CASSLEAGQGNIQYF

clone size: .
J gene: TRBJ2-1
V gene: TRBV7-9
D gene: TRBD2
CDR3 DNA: TGTGCCAGCAGCTCCGGGACTAGCGGTCATGGGGAGCAGTTCTTC
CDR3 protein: CASSSGTSGHGEQFF

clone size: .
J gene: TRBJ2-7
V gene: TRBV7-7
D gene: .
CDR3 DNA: TGTGCTAGCGGCCTGGACTGGGCCTCCTACGAGCAGTACTTC
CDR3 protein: CASGLDWASYEQYF

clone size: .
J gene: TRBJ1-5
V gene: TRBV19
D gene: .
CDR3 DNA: TGTGCCAGTAGTCGAACAGGAGATAATCAGCCCCAGCATTTT
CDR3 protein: CASSRTGDNQPQHF

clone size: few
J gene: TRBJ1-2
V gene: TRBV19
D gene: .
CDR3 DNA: TGTGCCAGTAGTATGGTACAGCCTGGGGGCTACACCTTC
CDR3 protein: CASSMVQPGGYTF

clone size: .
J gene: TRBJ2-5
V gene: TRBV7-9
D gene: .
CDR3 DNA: TGTGCCAGCAGCTTAGCCGAGGGAACGGGGCAAGAGACCCAGTACTTC
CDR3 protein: CASSLAEGTGQETQYF

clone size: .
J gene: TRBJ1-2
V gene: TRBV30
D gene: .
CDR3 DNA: TGTGCCTGGAGTTTGGGGGGTGGCTACACCTTC
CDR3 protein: CAWSLGGGYTF

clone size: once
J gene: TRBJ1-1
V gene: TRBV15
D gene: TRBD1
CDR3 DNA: TGTGCCACCAGGCCGGACAGGATGAACACTGAAGCTTTCTTT
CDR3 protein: CATRPDRMNTEAFF

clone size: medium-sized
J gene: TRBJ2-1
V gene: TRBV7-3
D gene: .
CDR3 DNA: TGTGCCAGCAGCTTAGCTAGCGACAATGAGCAGTTCTTC
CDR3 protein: CASSLASDNEQFF

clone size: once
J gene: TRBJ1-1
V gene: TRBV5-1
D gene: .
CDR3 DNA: TGCGCCAGCAGCTTGGTCGGGGGGAACACTGAAGCTTTCTTT
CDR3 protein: CASSLVGGNTEAFF

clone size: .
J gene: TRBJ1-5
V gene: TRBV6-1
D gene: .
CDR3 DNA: TGTGCCAGCAGTGAGTGGGCCTCGGGCAATCAGCCCCAGCATTTT
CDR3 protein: CASSEWASGNQPQHF

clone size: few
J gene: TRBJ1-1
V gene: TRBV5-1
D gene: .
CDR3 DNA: TGCGCCAGCAGCTTGGAAGGGGCGAACACTGAAGCTTTCTTT
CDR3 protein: CASSLEGANTEAFF

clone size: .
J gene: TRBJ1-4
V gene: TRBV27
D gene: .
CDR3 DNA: TGTGCCAGCAGTCCACAAGGACAGTATCTAAAACTGTTTTTT
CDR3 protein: CASSPQGQYLKLFF

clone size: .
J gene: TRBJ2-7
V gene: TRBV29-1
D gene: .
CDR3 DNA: TGCAGCGTTGAAAGGTCACAGGGCGGCGAGCAGTACTTC
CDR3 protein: CSVERSQGGEQYF

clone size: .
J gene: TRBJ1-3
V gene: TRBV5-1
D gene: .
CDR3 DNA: TGCGCCAGCAGCTTGGGGCTGAAAGGGACATCAGGGTACACCATATATTTT
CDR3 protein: CASSLGLKGTSGYTIYF

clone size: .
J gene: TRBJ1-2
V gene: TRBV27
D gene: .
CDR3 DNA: TGTGCCAGCAGTTCTGGGCCGGGCTATGGCTACACCTTC
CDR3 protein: CASSSGPGYGYTF

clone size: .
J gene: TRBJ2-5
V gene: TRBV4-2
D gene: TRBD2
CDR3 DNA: TGTGCCAGCAGCCAAGATCCCCCGGCTAGCGGGCAAGAGACCCAGTACTTC
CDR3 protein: CASSQDPPASGQETQYF

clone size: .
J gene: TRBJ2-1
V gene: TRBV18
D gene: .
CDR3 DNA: TGTGCCACCACACAAAGTGGGGGTAATGAGCAGTTCTTC
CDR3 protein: CATTQSGGNEQFF

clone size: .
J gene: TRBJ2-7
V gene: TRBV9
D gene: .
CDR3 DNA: TGTGCCAGCAGCGTCGATGGGGGAAAGTACGAGCAGTACTTC
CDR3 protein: CASSVDGGKYEQYF

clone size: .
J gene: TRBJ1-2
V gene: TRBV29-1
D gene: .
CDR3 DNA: TGCAGCGTTGAAAAGGACAAGGGGGGCTACACCTTC
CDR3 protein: CSVEKDKGGYTF

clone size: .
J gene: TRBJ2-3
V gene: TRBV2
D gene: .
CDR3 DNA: TGTGCCAGCAGTGATACGTACGACACAGATACGCAGTATTTT
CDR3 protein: CASSDTYDTDTQYF

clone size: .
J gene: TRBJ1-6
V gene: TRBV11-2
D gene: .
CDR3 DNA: TGTGCCAGCAGCCCCCTGACAGTATCGGATTCACCCCTCCACTTT
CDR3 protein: CASSPLTVSDSPLHF

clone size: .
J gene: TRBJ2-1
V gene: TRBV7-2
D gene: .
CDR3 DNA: TGTGCCAGCAGCTTAGATGGCGCCTCAGATGAGCAGTTCTTC
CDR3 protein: CASSLDGASDEQFF

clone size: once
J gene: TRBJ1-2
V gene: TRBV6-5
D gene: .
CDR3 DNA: TGTGCCAGCAGTTACTCAGACAGATACTATGGCTACACCTTC
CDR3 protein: CASSYSDRYYGYTF

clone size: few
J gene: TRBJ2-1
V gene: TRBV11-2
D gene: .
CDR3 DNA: TGTGCCAGCAGCATTAATGGGTTAGGATACAATGAGCAGTTCTTC
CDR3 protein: CASSINGLGYNEQFF

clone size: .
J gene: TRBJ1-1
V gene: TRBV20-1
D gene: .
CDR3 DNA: TGCAGTGCTAGAGATGAGGGTGAAGCTTTCTTT
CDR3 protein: CSARDEGEAFF

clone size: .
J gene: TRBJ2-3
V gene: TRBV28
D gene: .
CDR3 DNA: TGTGCCAGCAGTCGAGGGGCAGGGGCTAGTCGGAGCCATACGCAGTATTTT
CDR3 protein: CASSRGAGASRSHTQYF

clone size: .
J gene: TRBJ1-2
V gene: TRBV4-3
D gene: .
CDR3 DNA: TGCGCCAGCAGCCAAGATCGGCAGACCTACACCTTC
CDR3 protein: CASSQDRQTYTF

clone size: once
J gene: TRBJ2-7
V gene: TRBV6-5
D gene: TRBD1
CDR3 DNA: TGTGCCAGCAGTTACTCCGGGGACAGTTCCTACGAGCAGTACTTC
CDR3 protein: CASSYSGDSSYEQYF

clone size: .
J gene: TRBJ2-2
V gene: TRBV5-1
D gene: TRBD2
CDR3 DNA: TGCGCCAGCAGCTCTACTAGCGGGAGGGCCCCCGGGGAGCTGTTTTTT
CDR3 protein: CASSSTSGRAPGELFF

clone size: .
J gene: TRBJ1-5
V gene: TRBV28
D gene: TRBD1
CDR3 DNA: TGTGCCAGCAGCGGGACAGCTTATAGCAATCAGCCCCAGCATTTT
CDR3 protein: CASSGTAYSNQPQHF

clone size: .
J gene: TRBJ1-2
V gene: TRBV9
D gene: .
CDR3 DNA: TGTGCCAGCAGCAACCGATACCCCGGACGGCTTGCTAGGGGCGGCTACACCTTC
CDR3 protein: CASSNRYPGRLARGGYTF

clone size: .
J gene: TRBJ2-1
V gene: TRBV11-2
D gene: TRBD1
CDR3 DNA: TGTGCCAGCAGCTTAGGCCCGGACAGGACCTACAATGAGCAGTTCTTC
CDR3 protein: CASSLGPDRTYNEQFF

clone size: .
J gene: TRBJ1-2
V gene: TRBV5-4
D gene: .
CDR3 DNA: TGTGCCAGCAGCTTCCCAGGGGAGGGGTATGGCTACACCTTC
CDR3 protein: CASSFPGEGYGYTF

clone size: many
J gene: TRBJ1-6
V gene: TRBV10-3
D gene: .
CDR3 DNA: TGTGCCATCAGTGAGACCGAGACTCGTTCACCCCTCCACTTT
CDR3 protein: CAISETETRSPLHF

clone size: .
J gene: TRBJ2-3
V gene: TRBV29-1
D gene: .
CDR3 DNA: TGCAGCGTTGAACATGGGGATACGCAGTATTTT
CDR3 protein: CSVEHGDTQYF

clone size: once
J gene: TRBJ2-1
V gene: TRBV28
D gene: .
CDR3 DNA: TGTGCCAGCAGAGCTAGCAGCTCCTACAATGAGCAGTTCTTC
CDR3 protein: CASRASSSYNEQFF

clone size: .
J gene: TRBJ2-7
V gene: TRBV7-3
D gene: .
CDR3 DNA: TGTGCCAGCAGCTCTAACACAGGGCCCTACGAGCAGTACTTC
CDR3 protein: CASSSNTGPYEQYF

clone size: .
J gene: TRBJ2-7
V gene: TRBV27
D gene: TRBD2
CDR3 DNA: TGTGCCAGCAGGAGCGGGAGCTCCTACGAGCAGTACTTC
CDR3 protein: CASRSGSSYEQYF

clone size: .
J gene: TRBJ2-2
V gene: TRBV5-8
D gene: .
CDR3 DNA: TGTGCCAGCAGCTTGGATGGCGGGGAGCTGTTTTTT
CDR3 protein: CASSLDGGELFF

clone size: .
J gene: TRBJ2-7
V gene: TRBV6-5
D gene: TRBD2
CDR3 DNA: TGTGCCAGCAGTTTAAGCGGGAGGTGGGCCTACGAGCAGTACTTC
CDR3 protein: CASSLSGRWAYEQYF

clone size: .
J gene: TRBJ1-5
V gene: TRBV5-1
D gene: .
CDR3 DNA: TGCGCCAGCAGCCTAGACGACAGCCCCAATCAGCCCCAGCATTTT
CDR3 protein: CASSLDDSPNQPQHF

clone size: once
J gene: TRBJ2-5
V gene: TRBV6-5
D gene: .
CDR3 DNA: TGTGCCAGCAGACTGGGGGCGGGATACCAAGAGACCCAGTACTTC
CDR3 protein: CASRLGAGYQETQYF

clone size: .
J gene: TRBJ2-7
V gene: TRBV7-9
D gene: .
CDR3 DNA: TGTGCCAGCAGCTTATTCCAAGCAGGGACATCTAGGGAGCAGTACTTC
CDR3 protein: CASSLFQAGTSREQYF

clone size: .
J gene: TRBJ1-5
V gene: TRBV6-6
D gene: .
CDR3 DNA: TGTGCCAGCAGCCGAGAGGCGGGGGGCTTTCGGCCCCAGCATTTT
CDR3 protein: CASSREAGGFRPQHF

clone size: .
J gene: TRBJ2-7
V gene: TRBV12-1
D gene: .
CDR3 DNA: TGTGCCAGCAGCTGGTCCCGGCGACGTTTGACTTACGAGCAGTACTTC
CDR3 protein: CASSWSRRRLTYEQYF